The clone carrying this T cell receptor (beta chain) was found once. The CDR3 is 14 amino acids. Germline V gene sequence: CDR1 SGHDN, CDR2 FVKESK. V shed 1 base and J shed 6 bases, with 13 bases lying between them. The sample comes from a study of technical replicates of blood from a handful of donors. Sequencing used immunoSEQ multiplex PCR; TCRdb keeps in-frame clones, though not all of them. The table lists 87,000 or so clones, over 90% of them singletons, with under 0.35% in the top ten. The material sequenced was T cells isolated from PBMCs. The chain employs TRBV14 and TRBJ2-7; TRBD2 might be the D (6 bases). The sequence was collected from a human donor in good health. The CDR3 region is CASSQGLEHREQYF. The CDR3 DNA reads TGTGCCAGCAGCCAAGGACTAGAACACCGCGAGCAGTACTTC.